This paragraph covers one T cell receptor (beta chain) sequence. V was clipped by 0 bases and J by 1 base, with 6 bases between them. Germline V gene sequence: CDR1 LGHNA, CDR2 YNFKEQ. This CDR3 spans 14 amino acids. Enrolled during active infection, Seattle patients were then followed longitudinally. The data were obtained in a study of blood T cell repertoires in COVID-19. Across the whole study: There were acute and convalescent COVID-19 samples, and they came from the United States, Italy and Spain. Nucleic acid was either cDNA or gDNA, and it came from T cells, B-cell-depleted T cells, or PBMCs.

As originally analysed: Scientists estimated how many nucleated cells there were by amplifying reference gene primers. Assay used: immunoSEQ multiplex PCR; TCRdb lists only in-frame clones, some missing. That table furnishes V, J and clone size, whereas the DNA furnished D and trimming. Of under 200,000 clones in the sample, 70% to 90% were seen once. This clonotype was obtained from a man aged 60-69 years with COVID-19, enrolled during active disease. The chain joins TRBV4-2 to TRBJ1-1; D not certain. Material: peripheral blood. Here the CDR3 DNA reads TGTGCCAGCAGCCAAGATCAGGCGAACACTGAAGCTTTCTTT. This translates into CASSQDQANTEAFF.